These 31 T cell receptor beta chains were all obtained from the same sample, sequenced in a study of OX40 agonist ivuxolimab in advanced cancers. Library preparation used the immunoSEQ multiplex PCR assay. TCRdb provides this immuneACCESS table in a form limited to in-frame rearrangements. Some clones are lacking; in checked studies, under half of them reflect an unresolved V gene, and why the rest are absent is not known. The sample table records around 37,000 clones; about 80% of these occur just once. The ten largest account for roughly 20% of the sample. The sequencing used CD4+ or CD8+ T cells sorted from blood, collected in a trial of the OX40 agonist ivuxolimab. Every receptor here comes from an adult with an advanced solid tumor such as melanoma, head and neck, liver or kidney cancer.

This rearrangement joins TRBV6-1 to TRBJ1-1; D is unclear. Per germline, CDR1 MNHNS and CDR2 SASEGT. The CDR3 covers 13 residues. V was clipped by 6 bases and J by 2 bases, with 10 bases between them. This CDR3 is CASRVGTNTEAFF. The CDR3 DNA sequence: TGTGCCAGCAGAGTCGGCACAAACACTGAAGCTTTCTTT.

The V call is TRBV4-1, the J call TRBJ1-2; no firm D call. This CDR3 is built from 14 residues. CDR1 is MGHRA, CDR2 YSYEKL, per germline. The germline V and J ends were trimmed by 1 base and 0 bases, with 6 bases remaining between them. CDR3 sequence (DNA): TGCGCCAGCAGCCAAGGGCTAGCTAACTATGGCTACACCTTC. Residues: CASSQGLANYGYTF.

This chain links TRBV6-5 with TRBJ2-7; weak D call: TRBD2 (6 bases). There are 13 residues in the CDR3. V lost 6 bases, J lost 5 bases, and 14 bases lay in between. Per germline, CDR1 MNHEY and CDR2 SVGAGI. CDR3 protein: CASRLGLAHEQYF. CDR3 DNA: TGTGCCAGCAGGCTGGGGCTAGCGCACGAGCAGTACTTC.

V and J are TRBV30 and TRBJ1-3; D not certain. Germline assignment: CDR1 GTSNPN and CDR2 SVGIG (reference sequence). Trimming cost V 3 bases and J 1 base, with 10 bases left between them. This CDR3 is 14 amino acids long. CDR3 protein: CAWSPGDSGNTIYF. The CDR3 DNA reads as TGTGCCTGGAGCCCAGGTGATTCTGGAAACACCATATATTTT.

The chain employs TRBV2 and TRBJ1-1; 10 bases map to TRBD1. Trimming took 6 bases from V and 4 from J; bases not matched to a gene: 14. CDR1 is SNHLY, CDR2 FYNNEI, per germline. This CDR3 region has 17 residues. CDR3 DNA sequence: TGTGCCAGCAGCCTACTAGAGCGGACAGGGGGATTCACTGAAGCTTTCTTT. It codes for CASSLLERTGGFTEAFF.

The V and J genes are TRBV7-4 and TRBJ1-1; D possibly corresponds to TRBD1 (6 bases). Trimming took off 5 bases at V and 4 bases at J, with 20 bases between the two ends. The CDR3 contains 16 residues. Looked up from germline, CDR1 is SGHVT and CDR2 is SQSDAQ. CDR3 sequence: CASSEKLQGVGTEAFF. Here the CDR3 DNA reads TGTGCCAGCAGCGAGAAGTTACAGGGAGTCGGCACTGAAGCTTTCTTT.

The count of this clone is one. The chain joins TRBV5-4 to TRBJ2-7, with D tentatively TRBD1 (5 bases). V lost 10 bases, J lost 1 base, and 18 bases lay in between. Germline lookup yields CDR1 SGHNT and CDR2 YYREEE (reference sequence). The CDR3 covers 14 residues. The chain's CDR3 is CASKGLGGSYEQYF. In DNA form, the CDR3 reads TGTGCCTCCAAGGGGCTAGGCGGTTCCTACGAGCAGTACTTC.

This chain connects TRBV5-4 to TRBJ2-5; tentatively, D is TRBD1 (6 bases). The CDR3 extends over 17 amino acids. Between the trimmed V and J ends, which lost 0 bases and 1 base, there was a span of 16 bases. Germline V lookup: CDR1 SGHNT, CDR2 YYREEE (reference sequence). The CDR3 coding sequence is TGTGCCAGCAGCTTGGATGGACAGACAAACCTCCAAGAGACCCAGTACTTC. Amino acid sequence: CASSLDGQTNLQETQYF.

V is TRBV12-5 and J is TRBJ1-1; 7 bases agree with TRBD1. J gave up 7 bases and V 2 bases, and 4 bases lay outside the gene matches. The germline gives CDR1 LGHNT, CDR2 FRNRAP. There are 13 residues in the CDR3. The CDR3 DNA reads TGTGCTAGTGGTTTGTCCAGGGACAGTGAAGCTTTCTTT. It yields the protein CASGLSRDSEAFF.

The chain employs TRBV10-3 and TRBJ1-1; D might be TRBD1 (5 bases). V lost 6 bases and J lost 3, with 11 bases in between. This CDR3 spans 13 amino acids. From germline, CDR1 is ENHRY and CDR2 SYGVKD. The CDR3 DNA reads TGTGCCATCAGAGACAGAGACTACACTGAAGCTTTCTTT. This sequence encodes CAIRDRDYTEAFF.

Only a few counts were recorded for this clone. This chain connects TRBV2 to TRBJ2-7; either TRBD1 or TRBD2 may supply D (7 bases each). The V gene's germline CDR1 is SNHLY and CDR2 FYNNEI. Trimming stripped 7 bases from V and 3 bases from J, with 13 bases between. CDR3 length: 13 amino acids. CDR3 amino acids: CASTQGGVYEQYF. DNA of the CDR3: TGTGCCAGCACCCAGGGGGGGGTCTACGAGCAGTACTTC.

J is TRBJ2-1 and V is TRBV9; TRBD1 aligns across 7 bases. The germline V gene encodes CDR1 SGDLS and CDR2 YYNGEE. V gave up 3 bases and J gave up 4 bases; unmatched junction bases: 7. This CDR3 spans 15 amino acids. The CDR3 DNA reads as TGTGCCAGCAGCGCCTCCGGGACAGATTACAATGAGCAGTTCTTC. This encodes CASSASGTDYNEQFF.

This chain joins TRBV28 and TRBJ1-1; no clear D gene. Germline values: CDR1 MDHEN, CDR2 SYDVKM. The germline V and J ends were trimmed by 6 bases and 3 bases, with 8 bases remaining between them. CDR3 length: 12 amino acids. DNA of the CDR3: TGTGCCAGCAGCCCCTCAGACACTGAAGCTTTCTTT. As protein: CASSPSDTEAFF.

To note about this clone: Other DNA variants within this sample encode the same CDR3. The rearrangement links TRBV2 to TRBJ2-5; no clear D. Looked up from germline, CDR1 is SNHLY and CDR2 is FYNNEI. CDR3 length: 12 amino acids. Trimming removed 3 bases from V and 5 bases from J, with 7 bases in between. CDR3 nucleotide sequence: TGTGCCAGCAGTGACGCCCAGGAGACCCAGTACTTC. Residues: CASSDAQETQYF.

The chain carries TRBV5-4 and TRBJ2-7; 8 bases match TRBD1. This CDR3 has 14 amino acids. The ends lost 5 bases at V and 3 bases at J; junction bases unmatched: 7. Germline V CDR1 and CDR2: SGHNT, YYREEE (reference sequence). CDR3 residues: CASSRDRNFYEQYF. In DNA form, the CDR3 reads TGTGCCAGCAGTAGGGACAGGAACTTCTACGAGCAGTACTTC. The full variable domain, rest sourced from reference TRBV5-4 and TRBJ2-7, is ETGVTQSPTHLIKTRGQQVTLRCSSQSGHNTVSWYQQALGQGPQFIFQYYREEENGRGNFPPRFSGLQFPNYSSELNVNALELDDSALYLCASSRDRNFYEQYFGPGTRLTVT.

The chain's CDR3 is CATSWGHGVPNEQYF. The CDR3 nucleotides are TGTGCCACCTCTTGGGGCCATGGTGTACCCAACGAGCAGTACTTC. This sequence joins TRBV19 and TRBJ2-7, with D tentatively TRBD1 (5 bases). The CDR3 sequence is 15 residues long. Per the germline V gene, CDR1 is LNHDA and CDR2 is SQIVND (reference sequence). Trimming removed 10 bases from V and 5 bases from J, with 24 bases in between. Based on the CDR3 plus reference TRBV19 and TRBJ2-7, the full variable domain is DGGITQSPKYLFRKEGQNVTLSCEQNLNHDAMYWYRQDPGQGLRLIYYSQIVNDFQKGDIAEGYSVSREKKESFPLTVTSAQKNPTAFYLCATSWGHGVPNEQYFGPGTRLTVT.

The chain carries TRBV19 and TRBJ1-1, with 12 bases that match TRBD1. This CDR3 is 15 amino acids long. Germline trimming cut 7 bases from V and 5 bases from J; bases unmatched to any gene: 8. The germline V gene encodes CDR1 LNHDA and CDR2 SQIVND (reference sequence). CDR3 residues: CASNPGTGGMTEAFF. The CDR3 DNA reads TGTGCCAGTAACCCCGGGACAGGGGGCATGACTGAAGCTTTCTTT. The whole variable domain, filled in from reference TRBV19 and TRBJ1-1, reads DGGITQSPKYLFRKEGQNVTLSCEQNLNHDAMYWYRQDPGQGLRLIYYSQIVNDFQKGDIAEGYSVSREKKESFPLTVTSAQKNPTAFYLCASNPGTGGMTEAFFGQGTRLTVV.

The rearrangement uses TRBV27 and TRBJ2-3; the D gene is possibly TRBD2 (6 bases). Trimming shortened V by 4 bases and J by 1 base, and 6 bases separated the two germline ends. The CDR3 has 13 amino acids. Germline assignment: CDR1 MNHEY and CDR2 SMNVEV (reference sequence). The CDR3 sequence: CASSWGGTDTQYF. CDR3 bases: TGTGCCAGCAGTTGGGGGGGCACAGATACGCAGTATTTT.

For the CDR3, the DNA is TGTGCCAGCAGTACCACGGGGGAGGGCGATTATGAGCAGTTCTTC. It encodes CASSTTGEGDYEQFF. V gene TRBV6-5 combines with J gene TRBJ2-1; 7 nucleotides line up with TRBD2. V lost 5 bases and J lost 8; bases outside the gene matches: 12. Germline V gene lookup returns CDR1 MNHEY and CDR2 SVGAGI. This CDR3 spans 15 amino acids.

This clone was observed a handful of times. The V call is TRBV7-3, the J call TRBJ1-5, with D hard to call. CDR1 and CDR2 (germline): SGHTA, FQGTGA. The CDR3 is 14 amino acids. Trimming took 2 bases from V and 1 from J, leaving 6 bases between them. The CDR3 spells CASSLDISNQPQHF. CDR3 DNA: TGTGCCAGCAGCTTAGACATCAGCAATCAGCCCCAGCATTTT. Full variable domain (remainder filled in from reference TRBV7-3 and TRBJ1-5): GAGVSQTPSNKVTEKGKYVELRCDPISGHTALYWYRQSLGQGPEFLIYFQGTGAADDSGLPNDRFFAVRPEGSVSTLKIQRTERGDSAVYLCASSLDISNQPQHFGDGTRLSIL.

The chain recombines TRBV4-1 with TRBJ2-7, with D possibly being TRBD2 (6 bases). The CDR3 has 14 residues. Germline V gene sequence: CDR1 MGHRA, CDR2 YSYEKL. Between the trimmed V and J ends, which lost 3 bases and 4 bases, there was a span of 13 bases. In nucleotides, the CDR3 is TGCGCCAGCAGCCACCTAAGGGAGGTTTACGAGCAGTACTTC. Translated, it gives CASSHLREVYEQYF.

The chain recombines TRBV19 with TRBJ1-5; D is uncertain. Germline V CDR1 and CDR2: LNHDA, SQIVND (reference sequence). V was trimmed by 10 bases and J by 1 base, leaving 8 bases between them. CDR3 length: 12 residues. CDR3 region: CATMGSNQPQHF. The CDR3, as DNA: TGTGCCACGATGGGCAGCAATCAGCCCCAGCATTTT.

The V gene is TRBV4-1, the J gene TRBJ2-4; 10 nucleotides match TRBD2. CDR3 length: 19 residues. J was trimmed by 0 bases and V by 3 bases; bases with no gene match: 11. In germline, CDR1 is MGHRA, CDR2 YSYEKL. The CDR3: CASSQGVLAGTLAKNIQYF. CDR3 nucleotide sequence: TGCGCCAGCAGCCAGGGAGTACTAGCGGGGACTCTAGCCAAAAACATTCAGTACTTC.

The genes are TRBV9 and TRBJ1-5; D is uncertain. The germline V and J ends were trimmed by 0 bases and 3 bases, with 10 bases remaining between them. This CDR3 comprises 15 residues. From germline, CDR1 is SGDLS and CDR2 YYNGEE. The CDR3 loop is CASSVGWAFNQPQHF. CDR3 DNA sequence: TGTGCCAGCAGCGTAGGATGGGCTTTCAATCAGCCCCAGCATTTT.

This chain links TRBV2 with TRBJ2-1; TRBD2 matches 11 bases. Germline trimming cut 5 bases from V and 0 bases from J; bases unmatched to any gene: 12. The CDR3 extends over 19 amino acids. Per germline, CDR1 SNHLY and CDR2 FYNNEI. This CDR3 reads CASSPRLAGHPRSYNEQFF. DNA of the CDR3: TGTGCCAGCAGTCCTCGACTAGCGGGACATCCACGCTCCTACAATGAGCAGTTCTTC.

The CDR3 DNA reads TGTGCCAGCAGCAGACGGGGAAGCGAGCAGTACTTC. Protein: CASSRRGSEQYF. This chain joins TRBV7-9 and TRBJ2-7; possibly TRBD2 for D (5 bases). The CDR3 runs to 12 residues. CDR1 and CDR2 from the germline V gene are SEHNR and FQNEAQ (reference sequence). Trimming took off 5 bases at V and 6 bases at J, with 11 bases between the two ends.

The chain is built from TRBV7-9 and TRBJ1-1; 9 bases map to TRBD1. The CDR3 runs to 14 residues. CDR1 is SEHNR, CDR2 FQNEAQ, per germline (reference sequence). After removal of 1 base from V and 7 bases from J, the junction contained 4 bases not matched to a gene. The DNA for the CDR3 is TGTGCCAGCAGCTTAGAAGGGACAGGGTTTGAAGCTTTCTTT. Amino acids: CASSLEGTGFEAFF.

The CDR3 here is CASSYRQGEAFF. Written as DNA, the CDR3 is TGTGCCAGCAGCTATCGACAGGGAGAAGCTTTCTTT. V and J are TRBV5-6 and TRBJ1-1, with 7 positions matching TRBD1. Trimming took 3 bases from V and 8 from J; bases not matched to a gene: 4. The CDR3 runs 12 residues. The germline CDR1 and CDR2 sequences are SGHDT and YYEEEE.

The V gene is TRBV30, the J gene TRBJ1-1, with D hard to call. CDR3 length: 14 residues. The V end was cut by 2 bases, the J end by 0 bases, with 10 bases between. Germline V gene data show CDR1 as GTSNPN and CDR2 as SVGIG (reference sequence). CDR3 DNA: TGTGCCTGGAGTTCCGAGACCCTGAACACTGAAGCTTTCTTT. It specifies CAWSSETLNTEAFF. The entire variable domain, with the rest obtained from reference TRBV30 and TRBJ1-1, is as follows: SQTIHQWPATLVQPVGSPLSLECTVEGTSNPNLYWYRQAAGRGLQLLFYSVGIGQISSEVPQNLSASRPQDRQFILSSKKLLLSDSGFYLCAWSSETLNTEAFFGQGTRLTVV.

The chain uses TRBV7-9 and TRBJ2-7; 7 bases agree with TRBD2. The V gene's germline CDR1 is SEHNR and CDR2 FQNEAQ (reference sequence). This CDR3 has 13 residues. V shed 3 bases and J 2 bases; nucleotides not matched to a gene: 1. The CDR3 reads CASSFGGAYEQYF. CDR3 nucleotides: TGTGCCAGCAGCTTTGGGGGGGCCTACGAGCAGTACTTC. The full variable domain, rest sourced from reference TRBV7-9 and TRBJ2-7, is DTGVSQNPRHKITKRGQNVTFRCDPISEHNRLYWYRQTLGQGPEFLTYFQNEAQLEKSRLLSDRFSAERPKGSFSTLEIQRTEQGDSAMYLCASSFGGAYEQYFGPGTRLTVT.

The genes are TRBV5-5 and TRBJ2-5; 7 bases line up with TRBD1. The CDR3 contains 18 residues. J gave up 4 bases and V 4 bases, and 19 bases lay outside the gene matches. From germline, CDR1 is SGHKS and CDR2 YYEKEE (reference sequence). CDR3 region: CASSPGVRGPILTETQYF. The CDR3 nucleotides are TGTGCCAGCAGCCCTGGGGTTAGGGGGCCAATATTAACAGAGACCCAGTACTTC.